A single sample is the source of the 2 T cell receptor beta chains below, sequenced in a study of T cell repertoires in ileal Crohn's disease. Time point here: inflamed ileum from the surgical specimen. Generated by immunoSEQ multiplex PCR, the TCRdb table keeps only in-frame clones and is missing some. The table shows around 5,400 clones, with 80% occurring only once. Sequenced: ileal tissue. The source of these receptors is an adult with Crohn's disease.

This clone occurred once. CDR3 protein: CASSFDREAFF. The CDR3 bases are TGTGCCAGCAGTTTTGACAGGGAGGCTTTCTTT. The V gene is TRBV7-9, the J gene TRBJ1-1, with 7 positions matching TRBD1. The CDR3 is 11 amino acids. V trimming: 6 bases; J trimming: 11 bases; junction bases outside the gene matches: 6. Germline values: CDR1 SEHNR, CDR2 FQNEAQ (reference sequence).

The J gene is TRBJ2-7, the V gene TRBV6-6; D could derive from TRBD1 or TRBD2 (5 bases each). The length of the CDR3 is 14 residues. Trimming removed 2 bases from V and 3 bases from J, with 11 bases in between. Germline V gives CDR1 MNHNY, CDR2 SVGAGI (reference sequence). The CDR3 sequence: CASSYGGQGYEQYF. In DNA form, the CDR3 reads TGTGCCAGCAGTTACGGCGGGCAGGGCTACGAGCAGTACTTC.